This T cell receptor (beta chain) comes out of a study of cytomegalovirus exposure and HLA in healthy donors. It was with 60 Vbeta and 13 Jbeta primers that the PCR ran. Generated by immunoSEQ multiplex PCR, the TCRdb table keeps only in-frame clones and is missing some. The data show fewer than 250,000 clones, with about 80% seen just once and roughly 10% held by the top ten. Germline V CDR1 and CDR2: SGHDT, YYEEEE. The CDR3 has 14 residues. Trimming removed 0 bases at V and 2 bases at J, with 9 bases between. In its sample, this clone was seen a few times. Source material: PBMCs. The chain joins TRBV5-6 to TRBJ2-7; D gene ambiguous. This TCR was recovered from a woman aged 50 to 65 in good health and CMV-seropositive. The CDR3 spells CASSLGHTTYEQYF. CDR3 sequence (DNA): TGTGCCAGCAGCTTGGGACATACAACCTACGAGCAGTACTTC.